Listed below are T cell receptor beta chains from one sample, sequenced in a study of blood T cell repertoires in COVID-19. Only in-frame clones appear in the TCRdb table, and some are missing; sequencing was by immunoSEQ multiplex PCR. The sample consists of about half a million clones, 80% to 90% of them appearing once. Sequencing was carried out using peripheral blood. All receptors come from a human donor in a cohort sampled during active COVID-19. Each CDR3 is given with its conserved first and last residue. Only some rows state a clone size, as once, few, many or a class for expanded clones.

V,size,J,CDR3
TRBV7-3,-,TRBJ2-1,CASSLITDNEQFF
TRBV19,-,TRBJ2-7,CASSKPGQGGEQYF
TRBV18,-,TRBJ2-2,CASSLRQGGNTGELFF
TRBV28,-,TRBJ1-6,CATTGRNSPLHF
TRBV30,-,TRBJ2-4,CAWSPLSSAKNIQYF
TRBV19,-,TRBJ2-5,CASSIAAGETQYF
TRBV3-1/TRBV3-2,-,TRBJ2-2,CASSQEAGIYANTGELFF
TRBV29-1,once,TRBJ1-1,CSARDSSEAFF
TRBV9,-,TRBJ2-7,CASSVEALAGGEQYF
TRBV30,-,TRBJ2-7,CACPGLAGGPYEQYF
TRBV9,-,TRBJ2-7,CASSRTPYEQYF
TRBV6-6,-,TRBJ2-5,CASSPRATRQGGQETQYF
TRBV28,-,TRBJ2-3,CASSMNQSPWGMGAADTQYF
TRBV28,-,TRBJ2-2,CASSFDFTGELFF
TRBV19,-,TRBJ1-2,CASTGGLAYGYTF
TRBV27,-,TRBJ2-6,CASSARQVSGANVLTF
TRBV27,-,TRBJ1-2,CASSETGVFEAYGYTF
TRBV27,-,TRBJ2-2,CASSLEMWEGHTGELFF
TRBV7-9,-,TRBJ1-2,CASSLSVGQGVYTF
TRBV5-1,once,TRBJ1-1,CASSLERNTEAFF
TRBV7-8,-,TRBJ1-1,CASSRQGGYTEAFF
TRBV3-1/TRBV3-2,-,TRBJ1-2,CASSQDGRVGGGYTF
TRBV27,-,TRBJ1-6,CASRPGAGRNSPLHF
TRBV28,-,TRBJ1-6,CASSLAGGNSPLHF
TRBV5-1,few,TRBJ2-2,CASSRGTSGTNTGELFF
TRBV19,-,TRBJ1-1,CASSIVGLRGGRLNTEAFF
TRBV3-1/TRBV3-2,-,TRBJ1-3,CASSQGWGPGNTIYF
TRBV5-1,-,TRBJ2-2,CASTTDRANTGELFF
TRBV7-8,-,TRBJ2-1,CASIRAINTYEQFF
TRBV11-3,-,TRBJ2-2,CASSATKGVLGTGELFF
TRBV23-1,-,TRBJ2-2,CASSHSGTGVTGELFF
TRBV27,-,TRBJ1-5,CASSAGTGGNQPQHF
TRBV5-1,-,TRBJ2-3,CASSLVLASSTDTQYF
TRBV6-5,-,TRBJ2-3,CASRRGLASDTQYF
TRBV6-1,-,TRBJ1-5,CASSEAGRVSNQPQHF
TRBV6-1,-,TRBJ1-5,CASSENRGTSNQPQHF
TRBV6-2/TRBV6-3,-,TRBJ1-5,CASSWGTGGNMQPQHF
TRBV19,-,TRBJ2-1,CASSPRWGQAFFNEQFF
TRBV6-5,once,TRBJ2-1,CASNQGRGSDEQFF
TRBV28,once,TRBJ1-4,CASRRDSGTNEKLFF
TRBV18,-,TRBJ2-7,CASSPTTGTYEQYF
TRBV7-9,-,TRBJ1-1,CASSLYGENTEAFF
TRBV29-1,-,TRBJ2-1,CSVQLRSSYNEQFF